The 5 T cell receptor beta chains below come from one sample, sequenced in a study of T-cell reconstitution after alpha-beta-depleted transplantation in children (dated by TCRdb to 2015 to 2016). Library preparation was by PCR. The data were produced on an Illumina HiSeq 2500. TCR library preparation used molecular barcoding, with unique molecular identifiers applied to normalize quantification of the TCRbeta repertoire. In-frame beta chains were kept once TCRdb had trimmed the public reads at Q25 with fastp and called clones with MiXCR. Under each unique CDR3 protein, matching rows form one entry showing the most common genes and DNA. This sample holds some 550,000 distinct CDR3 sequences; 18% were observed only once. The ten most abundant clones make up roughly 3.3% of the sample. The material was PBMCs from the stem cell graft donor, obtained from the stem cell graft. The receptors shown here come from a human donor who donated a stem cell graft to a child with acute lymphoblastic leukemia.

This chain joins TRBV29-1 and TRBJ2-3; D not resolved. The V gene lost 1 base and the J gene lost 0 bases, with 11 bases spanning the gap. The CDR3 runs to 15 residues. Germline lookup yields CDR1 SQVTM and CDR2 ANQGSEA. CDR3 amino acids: CSVEGDTTSTDTQYF. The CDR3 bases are TGCAGCGTTGAAGGGGATACCACTAGCACAGATACGCAGTATTTT.

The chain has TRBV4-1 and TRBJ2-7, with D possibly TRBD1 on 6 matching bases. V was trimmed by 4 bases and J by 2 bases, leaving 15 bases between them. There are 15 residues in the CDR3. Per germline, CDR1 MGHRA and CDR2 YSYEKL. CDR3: CASSPQADRTYEQYF. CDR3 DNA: TGCGCCAGCAGCCCACAAGCGGACAGAACCTACGAGCAGTACTTC.

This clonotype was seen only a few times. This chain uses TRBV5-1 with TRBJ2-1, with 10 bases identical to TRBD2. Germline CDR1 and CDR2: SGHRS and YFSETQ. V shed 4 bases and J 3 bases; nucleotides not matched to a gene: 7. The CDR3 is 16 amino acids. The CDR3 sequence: CASSPAPSGSYNEQFF. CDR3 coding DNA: TGCGCCAGCAGCCCGGCCCCTAGCGGGAGCTACAATGAGCAGTTCTTC.

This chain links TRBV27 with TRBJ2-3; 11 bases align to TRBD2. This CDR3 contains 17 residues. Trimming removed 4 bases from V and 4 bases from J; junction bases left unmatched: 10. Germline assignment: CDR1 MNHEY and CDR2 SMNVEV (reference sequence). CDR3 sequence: CASSSLAGGLVADTQYF. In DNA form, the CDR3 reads TGTGCCAGCAGTTCCCTAGCGGGAGGCCTCGTAGCAGATACGCAGTATTTT.

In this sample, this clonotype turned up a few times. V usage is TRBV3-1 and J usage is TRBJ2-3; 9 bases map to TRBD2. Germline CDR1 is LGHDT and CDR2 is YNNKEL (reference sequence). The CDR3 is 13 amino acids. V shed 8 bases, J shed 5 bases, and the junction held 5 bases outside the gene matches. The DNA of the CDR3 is TGTGCCAGCGGATTAGCGGGAGTAGATACGCAGTATTTT. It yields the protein CASGLAGVDTQYF.